Below, 31 T cell receptor beta chains from the same sample are listed, as sequenced in a study of identical twins. MiXCR, applied by TCRdb to the 5' RACE reads, yields one record per CDR3 protein. In the table there are around 340,000 distinct CDR3 sequences, approximately 8.8% of which are singletons. Source material: naive T cells sorted from blood. These receptors came from a woman aged 50 to 60 in good health.

A few counts support this clonotype. V and J are TRBV29-1 and TRBJ2-5; D uncertain. The CDR3 is 12 amino acids. Deletions cut 4 bases from V and 1 base from J, with 7 bases between. Per the germline V gene, CDR1 is SQVTM and CDR2 is ANQGSEA. The CDR3 reads CSVVLSQETQYF. The CDR3 coding sequence is TGCAGCGTTGTCCTCAGCCAAGAGACCCAGTACTTC.

J is TRBJ2-1 and V is TRBV25-1; 11 bases align to TRBD2. The CDR3 has 15 amino acids. V shed 3 bases and J 3 bases; nucleotides not matched to a gene: 1. The germline V gene has CDR1 MGHDK and CDR2 SYGVNS. CDR3 nucleotide sequence: TGTGCCAGCAGTGAGACTAGCGGGAACTACAATGAGCAGTTCTTC. Its translation is CASSETSGNYNEQFF.

This clonotype was picked up a small number of times. The chain carries TRBV30 and TRBJ1-3; tentatively, D is TRBD1 (5 bases). CDR3 size: 16 residues. Trimming left V 2 bases short and J 4 bases short, with 18 bases between. CDR1 GTSNPN and CDR2 SVGIG come from the germline V gene (reference sequence). For the CDR3, the DNA is TGTGCCTGGAGTAATTGGGGCGAGGCGGAGGGAAACACCATATATTTT. This sequence encodes CAWSNWGEAEGNTIYF.

The chain couples TRBV11-2 to TRBJ2-1; D is unresolved. V lost 4 bases, J lost 9 bases, and 19 bases lay in between. Germline V gene sequence: CDR1 SGHAT, CDR2 FQNNGV. The CDR3 has 15 amino acids. CDR3 coding DNA: TGTGCCAGCAGCTCTCCTCTGACTCTTTCGGGTGAGCAGTTCTTC. As protein: CASSSPLTLSGEQFF.

The V call is TRBV9, the J call TRBJ2-2, with D perhaps TRBD2 (6 bases). Trimming took off 1 base at V and 4 bases at J, with 14 bases between the two ends. The CDR3 is 16 amino acids. Germline values: CDR1 SGDLS, CDR2 YYNGEE. CDR3 sequence reads: CASSVQTGEGTGELFF. In nucleotides, the CDR3 is TGTGCCAGCAGCGTACAAACGGGAGAAGGCACCGGGGAGCTGTTTTTT.

This clonotype appeared many times. The V gene is TRBV10-2, the J gene TRBJ2-5; possibly TRBD2 for D (5 bases). The CDR3 runs 12 residues. Trimming cost V 7 bases and J 5 bases, with 11 bases left between them. From germline, CDR1 is WSHSY and CDR2 SAAADI. The DNA for the CDR3 is TGCGCCAGCATGCTGGGCGGGGAGACCCAGTACTTC. As protein: CASMLGGETQYF.

This clonotype was found many times. The chain is built from TRBV5-1 and TRBJ2-3; possibly TRBD2 for D (5 bases). Deletions cut 4 bases from V and 3 bases from J, with 15 bases between. Germline V gives CDR1 SGHRS, CDR2 YFSETQ. This CDR3 spans 15 amino acids. The CDR3 spells CASSLSGDSTDTQYF. CDR3 DNA: TGCGCCAGCAGCCTCTCCGGGGATTCAACAGATACGCAGTATTTT.

This clonotype has a handful of counts. The gene calls are TRBV4-1 and TRBJ2-1; 7 bases fit TRBD1. The trim removed 1 base at V and 7 bases at J, leaving 13 bases unmatched. CDR1 is MGHRA and CDR2 is YSYEKL in the germline V gene. The CDR3 has 17 residues. CDR3 sequence (DNA): TGCGCCAGCAGCCAAGTTGTCGGGCGACAGGGAGAAAATGAGCAGTTCTTC. It yields the protein CASSQVVGRQGENEQFF.

This clonotype was found many times. The CDR3 region is CASSEARLASLNEQFF. DNA of the CDR3: TGTGCCAGCAGTGAAGCGCGACTAGCATCTCTTAATGAGCAGTTCTTC. The chain is built from TRBV2 and TRBJ2-1; 7 nucleotides match TRBD2. Germline assignment: CDR1 SNHLY and CDR2 FYNNEI. The CDR3 has 16 amino acids. The ends lost 0 bases at V and 7 bases at J; junction bases unmatched: 9. Combining the CDR3 with reference TRBV2 and TRBJ2-1 gives the whole variable domain EPEVTQTPSHQVTQMGQEVILRCVPISNHLYFYWYRQILGQKVEFLVSFYNNEISEKSEIFDDQFSVERPDGSNFTLKIRSTKLEDSAMYFCASSEARLASLNEQFFGPGTRLTVL.

Ten or more counts support this clonotype. The genes are TRBV20-1 and TRBJ1-1; perhaps TRBD1 as D (5 bases). This CDR3 contains 13 residues. Per germline, CDR1 DFQATT and CDR2 SNEGSKA (reference sequence). Trimming shortened V by 3 bases and J by 9 bases, and 17 bases separated the two germline ends. CDR3 sequence reads: CSARGPWHAQAFF. In DNA, the CDR3 is TGCAGTGCTAGGGGACCGTGGCACGCCCAAGCTTTCTTT.

At least ten counts were recorded for this clonotype. The chain recombines TRBV5-1 with TRBJ2-1; no reliable D call. Germline V gives CDR1 SGHRS, CDR2 YFSETQ. The CDR3 contains 12 residues. V was cut by 0 bases and J by 14 bases, with 12 bases left in between. For the CDR3, the DNA is TGCGCCAGCAGCTTGGCCGGCTCGAGGAAGTTCTTC. Its translation: CASSLAGSRKFF.

In its sample, this clonotype was seen a few times. This rearrangement joins TRBV5-1 to TRBJ2-7; D perhaps matches TRBD2 (7 bases). CDR1 is SGHRS, CDR2 YFSETQ, per germline. This CDR3 comprises 17 residues. Trimming removed 0 bases at V and 1 base at J, with 17 bases between. CDR3 bases: TGCGCCAGCAGCTTGGCAACGGGGGGCCAGATTTCCTACGAGCAGTACTTC. It codes for CASSLATGGQISYEQYF.

The V and J genes are TRBV6-5 and TRBJ1-5; 10 nucleotides align to TRBD1. The CDR3 is 15 amino acids. CDR1 is MNHEY, CDR2 SVGAGI, per germline. J was trimmed by 5 bases and V by 4 bases; bases with no gene match: 5. This chain's CDR3 is CASSSTGGKYQPQHF. CDR3 DNA sequence: TGTGCCAGCAGTTCGACAGGGGGCAAATATCAGCCCCAGCATTTT.

This clonotype was seen a few times. The rearrangement uses TRBV2 and TRBJ1-5; possibly TRBD1 for D (5 bases). Germline V gene lookup returns CDR1 SNHLY and CDR2 FYNNEI. Trimming shortened V by 2 bases and J by 2 bases, and 10 bases separated the two germline ends. There are 15 residues in the CDR3. Written as DNA, the CDR3 is TGTGCCAGCAGTGAACAAGTGGGGGGCAATCAGCCCCAGCATTTT. Translated: CASSEQVGGNQPQHF.

The chain combines TRBV5-1 with TRBJ2-1; D is perhaps TRBD2 (6 bases). This CDR3 is built from 15 residues. V was clipped by 1 base and J by 8 bases, with 16 bases between them. Per germline, CDR1 SGHRS and CDR2 YFSETQ. The CDR3 spells CASSLWDSSVDEQFF. CDR3 DNA: TGCGCCAGCAGCTTGTGGGACTCAAGTGTAGATGAGCAGTTCTTC.

This clonotype was seen ten or more times. The V gene is TRBV12-3 or TRBV12-4, the J gene TRBJ2-1, with 7 positions matching TRBD2. The CDR3 extends over 15 amino acids. The J segment lost 5 bases and the V segment lost 8 bases, leaving 12 bases of the junction unmatched. The CDR3 spells CASRLRDYLNNEQFF. The CDR3 region has the DNA TGTGCCAGCCGACTTCGGGACTACCTAAACAATGAGCAGTTCTTC.

This clonotype was recorded a few times. The chain recombines TRBV29-1 with TRBJ2-7, with 12 bases aligning to TRBD2. The CDR3 runs 15 residues. From germline, CDR1 is SQVTM and CDR2 ANQGSEA. The ends lost 0 bases at V and 5 bases at J; junction bases unmatched: 5. The CDR3 loop reads CSVEDSTSGRDEQYF. In DNA form, the CDR3 reads TGCAGCGTTGAAGACTCGACTAGCGGGAGAGACGAGCAGTACTTC.

This clonotype has only a few counts. J is TRBJ2-1 and V is TRBV20-1, with D uncertain. Germline V gene lookup returns CDR1 DFQATT and CDR2 SNEGSKA (reference sequence). This CDR3 comprises 13 residues. The V gene lost 4 bases and the J gene lost 10 bases, with 17 bases spanning the gap. CDR3 nucleotides: TGCAGTGCTACCGACTTGACCCGCGAGGAGCAGTTCTTC. Its protein product is CSATDLTREEQFF.

This clonotype was picked up many times. The chain employs TRBV27 and TRBJ2-7; 8 bases map to TRBD1. Per germline, CDR1 MNHEY and CDR2 SMNVEV (reference sequence). The CDR3 has 16 amino acids. V was pared by 5 bases and J by 0 bases, with 9 bases of the junction left unmatched. DNA of the CDR3: TGTGCCAGCAGTCCAGGGGGCAAAGGCAGCTCCTACGAGCAGTACTTC. Residues: CASSPGGKGSSYEQYF.

This clonotype was found many times. This chain joins TRBV2 and TRBJ2-7, with 12 bases identical to TRBD2. CDR3 length: 17 residues. Germline CDR1 and CDR2: SNHLY and FYNNEI. V lost 6 bases to trimming and J lost 4 bases; unmatched junction nucleotides: 13. The CDR3 DNA sequence: TGTGCCAGCAGGGCGACTCTTCTAGCGGGAGGGCTTTACGAGCAGTACGTC. Translation: CASRATLLAGGLYEQYV.

This clonotype appeared many times. The chain couples TRBV7-9 to TRBJ2-1; possibly TRBD2 for D (5 bases). The germline V and J ends were trimmed by 2 bases and 8 bases, with 16 bases remaining between them. The CDR3 contains 15 residues. CDR1 is SEHNR and CDR2 is FQNEAQ in the germline V gene (reference sequence). This CDR3 is CASSLTGRGIHEQFF. The CDR3 nucleotides read TGTGCCAGCAGCTTAACGGGGAGAGGGATTCATGAGCAGTTCTTC.

This clonotype was seen a few times. The chain uses TRBV20-1 and TRBJ2-7; D is possibly TRBD1 (5 bases). The germline V gene has CDR1 DFQATT and CDR2 SNEGSKA (reference sequence). Trimming removed 3 bases at V and 6 bases at J, with 9 bases between. This CDR3 spans 11 amino acids. CDR3 bases: TGCAGTGCTAGTGATGGGGCCGAGCAGTACTTC. The encoded protein is CSASDGAEQYF.

The CDR3 here is CASSLGLAGDSETQYF. The CDR3 bases are TGCGCCAGCAGCTTGGGGCTAGCGGGAGATTCAGAGACCCAGTACTTC. The rearrangement links TRBV5-1 to TRBJ2-5; 10 bases fit TRBD2. Trimming cost V 0 bases and J 4 bases; bases outside gene matches: 6. CDR1 SGHRS and CDR2 YFSETQ come from the germline V gene. This CDR3 spans 16 amino acids.

This clonotype has ten or more counts. The gene calls are TRBV6-2 or TRBV6-3 and TRBJ2-5, with D unclear. This CDR3 is 11 amino acids long. Germline CDR1 MNHEY, CDR2 SVGEGT. V gave up 2 bases and J gave up 5 bases, with 3 bases separating them. In DNA, the CDR3 is TGTGCCAGCAGTTACGAGGAGACCCAGTACTTC. Protein product: CASSYEETQYF.

The CDR3 reads CASSLGTRYQETQYF. Written as DNA, the CDR3 is TGTGCCAGCAGCTTAGGGACCAGGTACCAAGAGACCCAGTACTTC. The V gene is TRBV11-2, the J gene TRBJ2-5; D is unclear. From germline, CDR1 is SGHAT and CDR2 FQNNGV. The V gene lost 1 base and the J gene lost 0 bases, with 9 bases spanning the gap. The CDR3 spans 15 residues.

This chain connects TRBV30 to TRBJ2-1; D is unclear. Germline CDR1 is GTSNPN and CDR2 is SVGIG (reference sequence). The V end lost 1 base, the J end lost 12 bases, and 10 bases lay between the germline ends. The CDR3 has 11 amino acids. The chain's CDR3 is CAWSETWGQFF. CDR3 bases: TGTGCCTGGAGTGAGACCTGGGGGCAGTTCTTC.

This clonotype was seen only a few times. The V gene is TRBV5-1, the J gene TRBJ1-1, with a possible D match to TRBD1 (6 bases). Germline V CDR1 and CDR2: SGHRS, YFSETQ. Between the trimmed V and J ends, which lost 3 bases and 0 bases, there was a span of 18 bases. The length of the CDR3 is 17 residues. CDR3 bases: TGCGCCAGCAGCTGGCTCGGGACAACAATTGTGAACACTGAAGCTTTCTTT. This sequence encodes CASSWLGTTIVNTEAFF.

V is TRBV3-1 and J is TRBJ2-2, with D hard to call. V lost 4 bases and J 0 bases, leaving 12 bases between the germline ends. The CDR3 is 16 residues long. The germline V gene has CDR1 LGHDT and CDR2 YNNKEL (reference sequence). CDR3: CASSPARLTNTGELFF. The CDR3 region has the DNA TGTGCCAGCAGCCCCGCCCGGTTAACGAACACCGGGGAGCTGTTTTTT.

A few counts support this clonotype. This chain connects TRBV12-3 or TRBV12-4 to TRBJ1-1, with D maybe TRBD1 (6 bases). This CDR3 region has 14 residues. V gave up 5 bases and J gave up 1 base, with 11 bases separating them. CDR3 sequence reads: CASSKRQENTEAFF. In DNA form, the CDR3 reads TGTGCCAGCAGTAAACGACAGGAGAACACTGAAGCTTTCTTT.

There are a few counts of this clonotype. V and J are TRBV5-4 and TRBJ2-7; 15 bases are a match to TRBD2. CDR1 and CDR2 from the germline V gene are SGHNT and YYREEE (reference sequence). The CDR3 totals 15 residues. J lost 5 bases, V lost 4 bases, and 4 bases had no gene match. The DNA of the CDR3 is TGTGCCAGCAGCCGGACTAGCGGGAGGGCCCACGAGCAGTACGTC. This encodes CASSRTSGRAHEQYV.

At least ten counts were recorded for this clonotype. The chain is built from TRBV9 and TRBJ2-1, with D maybe TRBD2 (6 bases). This CDR3 region has 14 residues. Trimming shortened V by 0 bases and J by 5 bases, and 9 bases separated the two germline ends. Germline CDR1 is SGDLS and CDR2 is YYNGEE. The CDR3 nucleotides are TGTGCCAGCAGCGTAGCGGGGGAAGACAATGAGCAGTTCTTC. It is translated as CASSVAGEDNEQFF.